This TCR beta chain derives from a study of blood T cell repertoires in COVID-19. Background on the study: Sites in the United States, Italy and Spain provided acute and convalescent COVID-19 samples.

Sequencing was performed with immunoSEQ multiplex PCR; in TCRdb, only in-frame clones are kept and a portion is missing. Altogether about 260,000 clones are present, about 90% being singletons, with the ten largest covering over 2.5%. V gave up 6 bases and J gave up 3 bases, with 4 bases separating them. The V gene's germline CDR1 is SNHLY and CDR2 FYNNEI. The CDR3 consists of 11 residues. The V call is TRBV2, the J call TRBJ2-3; D uncertain. This clonotype originated in a woman aged 40 to 50 who had been exposed to COVID-19. What was sequenced was PBMCs or T cells enriched from blood (not recorded which). The CDR3 bases are TGTGCCAGCAGCCAGACAGATACGCAGTATTTT. Its translation: CASSQTDTQYF. Variable domain in full (rest from reference TRBV2 and TRBJ2-3): EPEVTQTPSHQVTQMGQEVILRCVPISNHLYFYWYRQILGQKVEFLVSFYNNEISEKSEIFDDQFSVERPDGSNFTLKIRSTKLEDSAMYFCASSQTDTQYFGPGTRLTVL.